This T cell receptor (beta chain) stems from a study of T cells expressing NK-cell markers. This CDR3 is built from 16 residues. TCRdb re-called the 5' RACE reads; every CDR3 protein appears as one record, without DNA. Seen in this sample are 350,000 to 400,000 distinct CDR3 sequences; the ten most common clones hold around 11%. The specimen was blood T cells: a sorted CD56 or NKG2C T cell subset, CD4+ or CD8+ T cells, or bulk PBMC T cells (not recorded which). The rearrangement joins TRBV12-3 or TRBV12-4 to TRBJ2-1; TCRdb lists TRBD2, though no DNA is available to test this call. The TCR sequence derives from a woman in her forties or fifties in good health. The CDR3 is CASSSLSGRAHNEQFF.